The sample holds a few counts of the clone carrying this T cell receptor (beta chain). Its specificity is not known. Between the trimmed V and J ends, which lost 3 bases and 0 bases, there was a span of 7 bases. CDR3 size: 13 residues. In germline, CDR1 is SGHNT, CDR2 YYREEE (reference sequence). The data were obtained in a study of T cell responses to AZD1222 COVID-19 vaccine. Study-wide results and limits: Clonal diversity was possibly underestimated, and the donors were mostly white British, with more females.

Method: immunoSEQ multiplex PCR; TCRdb's copy keeps in-frame clones and lacks some. The sample yields roughly 80,000 clones, roughly 87% seen once. Source: peripheral blood, taken on day 0 of MenACWY control vaccination. The receptor comes from an adult in good health. The V gene is TRBV5-4, the J gene TRBJ2-7, with no clear D. This chain's CDR3 is CASSSRASYEQYF. The DNA of the CDR3 is TGTGCCAGCAGCTCCCGGGCCTCCTACGAGCAGTACTTC.